This record covers a single TCR beta chain. These data come from a study of blood T cell repertoires in COVID-19. Overall study context: COVID-19 samples collected from the United States, Italy and Spain covered acute and convalescent phases.

Germline CDR1 and CDR2: MNHNS and SASEGT. The CDR3 spans 16 residues. V dropped 2 bases and J dropped 6 bases, with 19 bases sitting between them. Authors' data handling: Cell counts per sample came from amplifying reference gene primers. This table comes from immunoSEQ multiplex PCR, and its TCRdb copy is limited to in-frame clones, with some not included. Clone size and the V and J calls come from that table; the DNA yielded D and trimming. The table has approximately 500,000 clones, 70% to 90% seen once. The clonotype originates from a human donor in a cohort sampled during active COVID-19. The chain couples TRBV6-1 to TRBJ1-2; D might be TRBD1 (6 bases). Material: peripheral blood. The CDR3, as DNA: TGTGCCAGCAGTGAATCTCAGGGGCGCTTCGGAAATGGCTACACCTTC. Protein product: CASSESQGRFGNGYTF.